The sequence of this T cell receptor (beta chain) was determined in a study of shared clonotypes between healthy human individuals. Study as a whole: Samples came from a couple of female and three male donors aged 18 to 49.

With respect to this clone: Its target is not known.

Sequencing was performed with immunoSEQ multiplex PCR; in TCRdb, only in-frame clones are kept and a portion is missing. Of 2 million to 2.5 million clones listed, 85% to 95% are singletons. Losses at the gene ends were 3 bases for V and 6 bases for J; bases not matched to a gene: 10. The germline gives CDR1 MDHEN, CDR2 SYDVKM. The CDR3 length is 15 residues. Whole-study results and caveats: Represented diversity, genetic and exposure-history alike, was limited by few donors.

J is TRBJ2-7 and V is TRBV28; 8 nucleotides agree with TRBD1. Sequenced: naive CD4+ T cells from PBMCs. Sample subset: CD45RA+ positively selected. The source of this sequence is a young man in good health. Some clones in this sample may be carry-over from other donors' samples. CDR3 nucleotide sequence: TGTGCCAGCAGTTTGGGGTTCAGGGGGCTTGGCGAGCAGTACTTC. Translation: CASSLGFRGLGEQYF. The full variable domain, rest sourced from reference TRBV28 and TRBJ2-7, is DVKVTQSSRYLVKRTGEKVFLECVQDMDHENMFWYRQDPGLGLRLIYFSYDVKMKEKGDIPEGYSVSREKKERFSLILESASTNQTSMYLCASSLGFRGLGEQYFGPGTRLTVT.